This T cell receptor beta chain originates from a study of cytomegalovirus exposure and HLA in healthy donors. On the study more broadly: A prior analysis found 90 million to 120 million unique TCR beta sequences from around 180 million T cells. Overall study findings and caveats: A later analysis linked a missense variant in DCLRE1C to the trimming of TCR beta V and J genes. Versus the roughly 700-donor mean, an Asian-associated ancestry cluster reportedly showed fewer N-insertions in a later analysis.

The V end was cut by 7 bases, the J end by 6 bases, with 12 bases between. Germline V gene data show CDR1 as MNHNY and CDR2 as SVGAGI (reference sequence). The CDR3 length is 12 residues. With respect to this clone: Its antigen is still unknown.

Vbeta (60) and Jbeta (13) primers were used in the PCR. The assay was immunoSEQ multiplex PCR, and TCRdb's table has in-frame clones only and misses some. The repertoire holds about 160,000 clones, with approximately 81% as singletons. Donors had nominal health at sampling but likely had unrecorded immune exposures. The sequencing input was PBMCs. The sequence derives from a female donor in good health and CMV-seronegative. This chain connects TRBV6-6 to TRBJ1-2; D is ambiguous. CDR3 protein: CASIRVGDGYTF. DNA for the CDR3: TGTGCCAGCATTAGAGTAGGAGATGGCTACACCTTC.